A selection of T cell receptor beta chains follows, all from one sample in a study of OX40 agonist ivuxolimab in advanced cancers. Some clones are missing from TCRdb's copy, which holds only in-frame ones; the method was immunoSEQ multiplex PCR. The sample yields more than 70,000 clones, over 75% seen once. The sequencing here drew on CD4+ or CD8+ T cells sorted from blood, taken in a trial of the OX40 agonist ivuxolimab. These receptors were taken from an adult with an advanced solid tumor such as melanoma, head and neck, liver or kidney cancer. Both conserved end residues are part of each CDR3. Fields, in order: V gene, J gene, clone size, D gene, CDR3 DNA, CDR3 protein. A D gene is named only where the DNA matches it firmly. A row's size may be missing; if present it is once, few, many or a size class.

>TRBV29-1|TRBJ2-5|-|TRBD1
TGCAGCGCGACAGGGGAGGCGGTGGAGACCCAGTACTTC
CSATGEAVETQYF
>TRBV6-6|TRBJ2-3|-|TRBD1
TGTGCCAGCAGTTACTCGGGACAGGGGGCAGATACGCAGTATTTT
CASSYSGQGADTQYF
>TRBV6-6|TRBJ2-7|-|-
TGTGCCAGCAGCATCAGGGTATGTGGCCCCTACGAGCAGTACTTC
CASSIRVCGPYEQYF
>TRBV5-1|TRBJ2-1|-|-
TGCGCCAGCAGCGAGGAAACCTCCTACAATGAGCAGTTCTTC
CASSEETSYNEQFF
>TRBV10-3|TRBJ1-1|once|-
TGTGCCATCAGTGCGGCACCGCTAACAATGAACACTGAAGCTTTCTTT
CAISAAPLTMNTEAFF
>TRBV6-5|TRBJ2-7|few|-
TGTGCCAGCAGTTACTCGGGGGCGGACGGGCAGTACTTC
CASSYSGADGQYF
>TRBV27|TRBJ2-7|-|TRBD1
TGTGCCAGCCAACGGACAGGGAGCTCCTACGAGCAGTACTTC
CASQRTGSSYEQYF
>TRBV13|TRBJ1-1|few|-
TGTGCCAGCAGCTTAGGGCCGGCCAACACTGAAGCTTTCTTT
CASSLGPANTEAFF
>TRBV10-3|TRBJ1-1|-|-
TGTGCCGCTAAGACAGGAGCCAAGAACACTGAAGCTTTCTTT
CAAKTGAKNTEAFF
>TRBV7-9|TRBJ2-1|-|-
TGTGCCAGCAGTTCAGGGGCTAGGGAGCAGTTCTTC
CASSSGAREQFF
>TRBV2|TRBJ2-3|-|TRBD2
TGTGCCAGCAGGGGGGGGACTAACACAGATACGCAGTATTTT
CASRGGTNTDTQYF
>TRBV18|TRBJ1-1|-|-
TGTGCCAGCTCACCACTGGGGGGATCGAACACTGAAGCTTTCTTT
CASSPLGGSNTEAFF
>TRBV11-1|TRBJ2-7|-|-
TGTGCCAGCAGCTTACTTTGGGGGCCCTACGAGCAGTACTTC
CASSLLWGPYEQYF
>TRBV5-6|TRBJ2-7|-|-
TGTGCCAGCAGCTTGAGGGGCTCGATCTACGAGCAGTACTTC
CASSLRGSIYEQYF
>TRBV7-9|TRBJ1-2|-|TRBD1
TGTGCCAGCAGCAATTACCGGGACAGAATCACTAACTATGGCTACACCTTC
CASSNYRDRITNYGYTF
>TRBV10-1|TRBJ2-1|-|TRBD2
TGCGCCAGCAGTGAGTCCGGGGGGGGCTCATACAATGAGCAGTTCTTC
CASSESGGGSYNEQFF
>TRBV7-2|TRBJ2-4|-|-
TGTGCCAGCAGCTTAGGGACATGGGAAAACATTCAGTACTTC
CASSLGTWENIQYF
>TRBV2|TRBJ1-1|-|-
TGTGCCAGCAGTGGGCTCCGTGGGCTGACCGTGAACACTGAAGCTTTCTTT
CASSGLRGLTVNTEAFF
>TRBV19|TRBJ2-3|-|-
TGTGGGAGGGGGCGCACAGATACGCAGTATTTT
CGRGRTDTQYF
>TRBV5-4|TRBJ1-2|-|-
TGTGCCAGCAGCTTGGACAGGGTTCAAGATGGCTACACCTTC
CASSLDRVQDGYTF
>TRBV4-1|TRBJ2-5|-|-
TGCGCCAGCAGCCCGGCCGGGGATCCTCGGGAGACCCAGTACTTC
CASSPAGDPRETQYF
>TRBV10-3|TRBJ2-5|-|-
TGTGCCATCAGTGAGTCACTCGGGCAAGAGACCCAGTACTTC
CAISESLGQETQYF
>TRBV5-1|TRBJ2-7|many|-
TGCGCCAGCAGCTCGGGCGTTGGGGGTCGCGAGCAGTACTTC
CASSSGVGGREQYF
>TRBV6-5|TRBJ1-5|-|-
TGTGCCAGCAGTTACTCTGGGCGGAATCAGCCCCAGCATTTT
CASSYSGRNQPQHF
>TRBV7-9|TRBJ1-2|-|TRBD1
TGTGCCAGCAGCTTAGAAGGGGGCGCCGGATATGGCTACACCTTC
CASSLEGGAGYGYTF
>TRBV6-1|TRBJ1-5|-|-
TGTGCCAGCAGTGCTGCGTCAGGGAGAAGTCAGCCCCAGCATTTT
CASSAASGRSQPQHF
>TRBV29-1|TRBJ2-5|-|-
TGCAGCGTCGGCACGGGCGAGACCCAGTACTTC
CSVGTGETQYF
>TRBV7-9|TRBJ2-6|-|-
TGTGCCAGCAGTGTACCTGGGGCCAACGTCCTGACTTTC
CASSVPGANVLTF
>TRBV9|TRBJ1-2|-|-
TGTGCCAGCAGCGTAGAATCCAGGGCAAAGAGGGGCTACACCTTC
CASSVESRAKRGYTF